This entry concerns a single TCR beta chain. The data originate from a study of blood T cell repertoires in COVID-19. Study context: Samples taken during acute and convalescent COVID-19 were collected in the United States, Italy and Spain. The analysed material was cDNA or gDNA that came from T cells, B-cell-depleted T cells, or PBMCs.

Germline V gene sequence: CDR1 LNHDA, CDR2 SQIVND (reference sequence). V shed 1 base, J shed 5 bases, and the junction held 2 bases outside the gene matches. The length of the CDR3 is 15 residues. Methods used by the authors: Estimation of nucleated cell counts was performed using reference gene primer amplification. This table comes from immunoSEQ multiplex PCR, and its TCRdb copy is limited to in-frame clones, with some not included. V, J and clone size are taken as reported in that table, and D and trimming were inferred from the DNA itself. The sample has 250,000 to 350,000 clones, around 89% seen once; the top ten hold 5% to 7.5%.

The sample comprised peripheral blood. The chain recombines TRBV19 with TRBJ1-5; 10 nucleotides match TRBD1. This receptor was obtained from a man aged 18 to 29 who had recovered from COVID-19. The DNA for the CDR3 is TGTGCCAGTAGTATAGGGGACAGGGGATATCAGCCCCAGCATTTT. It translates to CASSIGDRGYQPQHF.